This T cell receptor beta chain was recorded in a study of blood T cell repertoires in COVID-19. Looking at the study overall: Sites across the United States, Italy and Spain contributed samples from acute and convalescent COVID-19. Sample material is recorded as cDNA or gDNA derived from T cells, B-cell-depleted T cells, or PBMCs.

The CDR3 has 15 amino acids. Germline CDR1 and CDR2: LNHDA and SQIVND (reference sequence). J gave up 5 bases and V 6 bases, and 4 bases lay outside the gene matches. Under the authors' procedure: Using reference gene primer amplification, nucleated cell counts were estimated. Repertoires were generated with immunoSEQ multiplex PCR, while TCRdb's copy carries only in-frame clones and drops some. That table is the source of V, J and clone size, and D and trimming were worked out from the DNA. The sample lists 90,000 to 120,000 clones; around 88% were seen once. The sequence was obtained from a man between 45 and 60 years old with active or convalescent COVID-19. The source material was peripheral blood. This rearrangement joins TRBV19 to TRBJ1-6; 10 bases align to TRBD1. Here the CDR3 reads CASSRQGANNSPLHF. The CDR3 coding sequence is TGTGCCAGTAGCAGACAGGGGGCGAATAATTCACCCCTCCACTTT.